The source of this T cell receptor beta chain is a study of blood T cell repertoires in COVID-19. The overall study: The study drew acute and convalescent COVID-19 samples from the United States, Italy and Spain. In each case, the material was cDNA or gDNA derived from T cells, B-cell-depleted T cells, or PBMCs.

This clone was seen just once. Germline V gives CDR1 KGHDR, CDR2 SFDVKD. Trimming at V came to 4 bases and at J to 4 bases, leaving 7 bases not matched to a gene. This CDR3 is built from 16 residues. Authors' methods: From reference gene primer amplification, estimates of nucleated cell counts were derived. Profiling relied on immunoSEQ multiplex PCR, and the TCRdb table lists in-frame clones only, not all of them. Clonal size and the V and J genes are those of that table, whereas D and trimming came from the DNA. The table has some 100,000 clones, 81% seen once. The clonotype was recovered from an elderly man with active or convalescent COVID-19. The chain is built from TRBV24-1 and TRBJ1-5, with 9 bases matching TRBD1. What was sequenced was peripheral blood. CDR3 protein: CATSDPGTGRNQPQHF. CDR3 nucleotides: TGTGCCACCAGTGACCCCGGGACAGGGAGGAATCAGCCCCAGCATTTT.